These 22 T cell receptor beta chains originate from one sample sequenced in a study of beta chain features in type 1 diabetes. As every portion of the isolated RNA was reverse transcribed, the sequencing read expressed TCRB transcripts. TCRdb keeps only in-frame clones here, not all; method: immunoSEQ multiplex PCR. The data hold over 200,000 clones, with 11% observed a single time. For these receptors, no antigen is known. Study-level findings and limits: Type 1 diabetes patients showed a moderate but significant shortening of TCRB CDR3s in all four CD4+ subsets.

Sequencing was performed on naive CD4+ T cells from blood. These receptors came from a man aged 25-40 years with type 1 diabetes.

The V and J genes are TRBV4-2 and TRBJ1-1; 8 nucleotides agree with TRBD1. The ends lost 3 bases at V and 0 bases at J; junction bases unmatched: 3. The CDR3 has 15 residues. Germline assignment: CDR1 LGHNA and CDR2 YNFKEQ. CDR3 loop: CASSQRDRLNTEAFF. The CDR3 DNA follows: TGTGCCAGCAGCCAGAGGGACAGGCTGAACACTGAAGCTTTCTTT.

In this sample, this clone turned up a few times. V and J are TRBV11-2 and TRBJ2-7; TRBD2 is a possible D gene (5 bases). The CDR3 runs 16 residues. Looked up from germline, CDR1 is SGHAT and CDR2 is FQNNGV. V lost 1 base to trimming and J lost 2 bases, with 15 bases between them. CDR3 protein: CASSLAPGSATYEQYF. DNA of the CDR3: TGTGCCAGCAGCTTAGCACCGGGGTCAGCAACCTACGAGCAGTACTTC.

The gene calls are TRBV6-5 and TRBJ2-6, with D uncertain. Germline V CDR1 and CDR2: MNHEY, SVGAGI. Trimming took off 6 bases at V and 0 bases at J, with 9 bases between the two ends. The CDR3 runs to 15 residues. In DNA form, the CDR3 reads TGTGCCAGCAGCGCCCGGAGCTCTGGGGCCAACGTCCTGACTTTC. Translation gives CASSARSSGANVLTF.

Comment on this clone: Other DNA variants within this sample encode the same CDR3. The chain combines TRBV7-2 with TRBJ2-5; D is possibly TRBD2 (6 bases). Trimming took off 3 bases at V and 5 bases at J, with 7 bases between the two ends. Germline V CDR1 and CDR2: SGHTA, FQGNSA. The length of the CDR3 is 12 residues. CDR3 sequence: CASSFGGETQYF. CDR3 in DNA: TGTGCCAGCAGCTTTGGGGGGGAGACCCAGTACTTC.

This clone appeared a few times. The CDR3 region has the DNA TGCGCCAGCGGGGAGTACAATGAGCAGTTCTTC. The encoded protein is CASGEYNEQFF. This chain links TRBV5-1 with TRBJ2-1; D is possibly TRBD2 (5 bases). The V end was cut by 7 bases, the J end by 4 bases, with 6 bases between. This CDR3 region has 11 residues. Germline lookup yields CDR1 SGHRS and CDR2 YFSETQ.

The table lists this clone with a few counts. The chain joins TRBV18 to TRBJ1-1, with D uncertain. V was pared by 0 bases and J by 9 bases, with 14 bases between. This CDR3 is built from 14 residues. The V gene's germline CDR1 is KGHSH and CDR2 LQKENI. CDR3: CASSPPDGGTQAFF. DNA of the CDR3: TGTGCCAGCTCACCACCTGATGGAGGTACCCAAGCTTTCTTT.

The V and J genes are TRBV9 and TRBJ2-7; the match to TRBD1 covers 7 bases. Germline-derived CDR1 and CDR2 are SGDLS and YYNGEE. This CDR3 has 12 amino acids. Trimming took 3 bases from V and 6 from J; bases not matched to a gene: 3. CDR3 protein: CASSGSGGEQYF. In nucleotides, the CDR3 is TGTGCCAGCAGCGGATCAGGGGGCGAGCAGTACTTC. Full variable domain (rest looked up from reference TRBV9 and TRBJ2-7): DSGVTQTPKHLITATGQRVTLRCSPRSGDLSVYWYQQSLDQGLQFLIQYYNGEERAKGNILERFSAQQFPDLHSELNLSSLELGDSALYFCASSGSGGEQYFGPGTRLTVT.

This chain connects TRBV9 to TRBJ2-5; tentatively, D is TRBD1 (5 bases). The CDR3 loop spans 14 amino acids. The germline V and J ends were trimmed by 3 bases and 2 bases, with 11 bases remaining between them. Looked up from germline, CDR1 is SGDLS and CDR2 is YYNGEE. The DNA for the CDR3 is TGTGCCAGCAGCGCAGGACACAGTCAAGAGACCCAGTACTTC. This encodes CASSAGHSQETQYF.

CDR3 sequence reads: CASSYQGRETQYF. The CDR3, as DNA: TGTGCCAGCAGTTACCAGGGGCGTGAGACGCAGTATTTT. This chain uses TRBV6-5 with TRBJ2-3, with D perhaps matching TRBD1 (6 bases). Germline loops: CDR1 MNHEY, CDR2 SVGAGI. With 2 bases removed from V and 9 bases from J, the gap between germline ends came to 12 bases. CDR3 size: 13 residues.

This clone was observed a few times. The genes are TRBV18 and TRBJ2-1; D perhaps matches TRBD1 (6 bases). The germline gives CDR1 KGHSH, CDR2 LQKENI. The CDR3 runs to 13 residues. The V gene lost 6 bases and the J gene lost 6 bases, with 12 bases spanning the gap. CDR3 loop: CASSPGTSNEQFF. The CDR3, as DNA: TGTGCCAGCTCTCCCGGGACATCCAATGAGCAGTTCTTC.

This clone has more than one count but fewer than ten. This chain uses TRBV10-3 with TRBJ2-2, with TRBD1 identical over 7 bases. The junction had 6 bases not matched to a gene; V was cut back by 3 bases and J by 8 bases. Looked up from germline, CDR1 is ENHRY and CDR2 is SYGVKD. The CDR3 length is 14 residues. CDR3 bases: TGTGCCATCAGTGAAGGACAGGTTTCAGGGGAGCTGTTTTTT. Its protein is CAISEGQVSGELFF.

This clone was detected a few times. The chain joins TRBV2 to TRBJ2-5; the D is unclear. Trimming left V 6 bases short and J 9 bases short, with 17 bases between. Looked up from germline, CDR1 is SNHLY and CDR2 is FYNNEI. The CDR3 consists of 13 residues. The chain's CDR3 is CASSLEAPTAQYF. Written as DNA, the CDR3 is TGTGCCAGCAGCCTCGAGGCACCCACGGCCCAGTACTTC. Full variable domain (remainder filled in from reference TRBV2 and TRBJ2-5): EPEVTQTPSHQVTQMGQEVILRCVPISNHLYFYWYRQILGQKVEFLVSFYNNEISEKSEIFDDQFSVERPDGSNFTLKIRSTKLEDSAMYFCASSLEAPTAQYFGPGTRLLVL.

This rearrangement joins TRBV5-1 to TRBJ1-2; 7 nucleotides agree with TRBD1. The CDR3 runs to 15 residues. The germline V gene has CDR1 SGHRS and CDR2 YFSETQ. The junction had 10 bases not matched to a gene; V was cut back by 4 bases and J by 4 bases. The CDR3: CASSVGTAGGYGYTF. The CDR3 DNA sequence: TGCGCCAGCAGCGTTGGGACAGCCGGGGGCTATGGCTACACCTTC.

The gene calls are TRBV30 and TRBJ1-1, with D possibly TRBD1 on 5 matching bases. With 2 bases removed from V and 7 bases from J, the gap between germline ends came to 8 bases. The CDR3 runs to 11 residues. Per germline, CDR1 GTSNPN and CDR2 SVGIG (reference sequence). The DNA of the CDR3 is TGTGCCTGGAGTCCCGACAGTGAAGCTTTCTTT. Amino acids: CAWSPDSEAFF.

The DNA for the CDR3 is TGTGCCAGCAGCTTGGGGGCTAGACAGGGGCAAGAGACCCAGTACTTC. Translation gives CASSLGARQGQETQYF. J is TRBJ2-5 and V is TRBV5-4, with 8 bases aligning to TRBD1. The germline gives CDR1 SGHNT, CDR2 YYREEE (reference sequence). This CDR3 contains 16 residues. The V segment lost 0 bases and the J segment 2 bases; nucleotides outside the gene matches: 6.

The genes are TRBV29-1 and TRBJ2-5, with TRBD1 matching 12 bases. Germline lookup yields CDR1 SQVTM and CDR2 ANQGSEA. V was pared by 4 bases and J by 5 bases, with 5 bases of the junction left unmatched. This CDR3 contains 14 residues. The CDR3 is CSVAGQGALETQYF. CDR3 nucleotides: TGCAGCGTTGCGGGACAGGGGGCACTGGAGACCCAGTACTTC.

V gene TRBV18 combines with J gene TRBJ2-1; TRBD1 aligns across 8 bases. The germline V gene has CDR1 KGHSH and CDR2 LQKENI. The CDR3 sequence is 15 residues long. V was clipped by 3 bases and J by 8 bases; unmatched bases: 9. CDR3 region: CASSPGGQGFYEQFF. CDR3 nucleotides: TGTGCCAGCTCACCGGGAGGACAGGGTTTTTATGAGCAGTTCTTC.

The chain combines TRBV4-1 with TRBJ2-3, with unresolved D. This CDR3 is built from 14 residues. The V gene lost 4 bases and the J gene lost 2 bases, with 10 bases spanning the gap. Germline loops: CDR1 MGHRA, CDR2 YSYEKL. The CDR3 nucleotides are TGCGCCAGCAGCCTAAGCGTGATCACAGATACGCAGTATTTT. It codes for CASSLSVITDTQYF.

This clone was seen a handful of times. The V and J genes are TRBV5-6 and TRBJ1-5; 7 nucleotides match TRBD1. The CDR3 sequence is 15 residues long. Germline V lookup: CDR1 SGHDT, CDR2 YYEEEE. V lost 5 bases and J lost 4; bases outside the gene matches: 9. CDR3 sequence reads: CASSKQGIGNQPQHF. The CDR3 coding sequence is TGTGCCAGCAGTAAACAGGGGATTGGAAATCAGCCCCAGCATTTT.

This clone was recorded a few times. This chain links TRBV7-9 with TRBJ1-3; D ambiguous. Germline assignment: CDR1 SEHNR and CDR2 FQNEAQ (reference sequence). V was trimmed by 5 bases and J by 1 base, leaving 21 bases between them. CDR3 size: 18 residues. The CDR3 DNA reads as TGTGCCAGCAGCGGGCGGGAGGCGCGCGCAGGATCTGGAAACACCATATATTTT. Translating it yields CASSGREARAGSGNTIYF.

This clone was seen more than once but under ten times. This chain links TRBV9 with TRBJ2-3; D is perhaps TRBD1 (6 bases). V gave up 6 bases and J gave up 1 base, with 18 bases separating them. This CDR3 has 16 residues. Germline lookup yields CDR1 SGDLS and CDR2 YYNGEE. CDR3 sequence reads: CASTGLTGGGTDTQYF. As DNA, the CDR3 is TGTGCCAGCACCGGTCTGACAGGAGGTGGCACAGATACGCAGTATTTT.

This clone showed up just a few times. This rearrangement joins TRBV6-4 to TRBJ2-1, with 9 bases lining up with TRBD2. Germline values: CDR1 MRHNA, CDR2 SNTAGT. The CDR3 contains 15 residues. V was clipped by 1 base and J by 5 bases; unmatched bases: 3. CDR3 loop: CASSDFSGGNNEQFF. The CDR3 coding sequence is TGTGCCAGCAGTGACTTTAGCGGGGGAAACAATGAGCAGTTCTTC.